Sequencing of this TCR beta chain was carried out in a study of early T cells in non-severe SARS-CoV-2 infection. Study-wide background: Unpaired chains resulted from sequencing bulk RNA of unsorted whole blood.

TCRdb ran MiXCR on the 5' RACE reads and lists one entry per CDR3 protein. Among some 40,000 distinct CDR3 sequences listed, about 5% were seen once. This clonotype has a count of ten or more. The source of this sequence is an adult who was a healthcare worker with PCR-confirmed SARS-CoV-2 infection or an uninfected control (not recorded which). Source material: whole blood.

CDR3: CASSFEGRNTEAFF. The CDR3 DNA is TGCGCCAGCAGCTTCGAGGGAAGGAACACTGAAGCTTTCTTT. The rearrangement uses TRBV5-1 and TRBJ1-1, with D unclear. Trimming shortened V by 2 bases and J by 1 base, and 9 bases separated the two germline ends. CDR1 is SGHRS and CDR2 is YFSETQ in the germline V gene. There are 14 residues in the CDR3. The full variable domain, completed using reference TRBV5-1 and TRBJ1-1, is KAGVTQTPRYLIKTRGQQVTLSCSPISGHRSVSWYQQTPGQGLQFLFEYFSETQRNKGNFPGRFSGRQFSNSRSEMNVSTLELGDSALYLCASSFEGRNTEAFFGQGTRLTVV.